A single sample gave rise to the 2 T cell receptor beta chains below, sequenced in a study of graft-versus-host responses after intestinal transplantation. This table comes from immunoSEQ multiplex PCR, and its TCRdb copy is limited to in-frame clones, with some not included. The sample lists just over 15,000 clones; 33% were seen once. Sequenced here: alloreactive CD4+ T cells from a mixed lymphocyte reaction culture, sampled before intestinal transplant. Regarding subset: CFSE-low proliferating T cells sorted from roughly six-day pre-transplant mixed lymphocyte reaction (GvH or HvG direction). These receptors were collected from a human patient who received an intestinal transplant.

The CDR3 reads CASSPPLGFEQFF. Written as DNA, the CDR3 is TGTGCCAGCAGCCCACCCCTGGGTTTCGAGCAGTTCTTC. J is TRBJ2-1 and V is TRBV28; D uncertain. Germline CDR1 reads MDHEN; CDR2 reads SYDVKM. The CDR3 extends over 13 amino acids. V was clipped by 6 bases and J by 10 bases, with 16 bases between them. Supplemented by reference TRBV28 and TRBJ2-1, the full variable domain reads DVKVTQSSRYLVKRTGEKVFLECVQDMDHENMFWYRQDPGLGLRLIYFSYDVKMKEKGDIPEGYSVSREKKERFSLILESASTNQTSMYLCASSPPLGFEQFFGPGTRLTVL.

The rearrangement joins TRBV4-1 to TRBJ2-7, with D maybe TRBD1 (6 bases). V shed 2 bases and J shed 4 bases, with 18 bases lying between them. CDR1 and CDR2 from the germline V gene are MGHRA and YSYEKL. The CDR3 covers 16 residues. CDR3 sequence reads: CASSQLKFRGSYEQYF. Here the CDR3 DNA reads TGCGCCAGCAGCCAACTTAAATTCAGGGGTTCGTACGAGCAGTACTTC.